Below, 24 T cell receptor beta chains from the same sample are listed, as sequenced in a study of shared T cell receptors in the human thymus. TCRdb's copy holds only in-frame clones and misses some; the assay was immunoSEQ multiplex PCR. The sample contains roughly 700,000 clones, roughly 88% of which appear only once. The data were also submitted as part of a second study, on human thymus T cells.

Specimen: thymocytes. The receptors here all came from a boy in the first two years of life with a congenital heart defect.

The chain is built from TRBV4-2 and TRBJ2-7; D not certain. V dropped 1 base and J dropped 0 bases, with 10 bases sitting between them. Per the germline V gene, CDR1 is LGHNA and CDR2 is YNFKEQ. The CDR3 contains 15 residues. CDR3 bases: TGTGCCAGCAGCCAAGGAGCTGAGCCCTCCTACGAGCAGTACTTC. This sequence encodes CASSQGAEPSYEQYF.

The CDR3, as DNA: TGCGCCAGCAGCCAAGTCCCCTACTACGAGCAGTACTTC. Translation gives CASSQVPYYEQYF. The rearrangement joins TRBV4-3 to TRBJ2-7; D is unresolved. CDR1 LGHNA and CDR2 YSLEER come from the germline V gene. Trimming cost V 1 base and J 3 bases, with 7 bases left between them. The CDR3 runs to 13 residues.

This clone was detected once. V gene TRBV11-2 combines with J gene TRBJ1-5; a possible D gene is TRBD1 (6 bases). The V and J ends lost 6 bases and 2 bases respectively, with 14 bases between them. The germline V gene has CDR1 SGHAT and CDR2 FQNNGV. This CDR3 contains 15 residues. This CDR3 is CASSRQVGGNQPQHF. The CDR3 DNA follows: TGTGCCAGCAGTAGACAGGTTGGGGGCAATCAGCCCCAGCATTTT.

The chain has TRBV6-4 and TRBJ2-1; 7 nucleotides match TRBD1. This CDR3 comprises 15 residues. Germline CDR1 reads MRHNA; CDR2 reads SNTAGT. Germline trimming cut 7 bases from V and 6 bases from J; bases unmatched to any gene: 12. CDR3 sequence (DNA): TGTGCCAGCACCCCCTATGGACAGGTCCTCAATGAGCAGTTCTTC. Its translation: CASTPYGQVLNEQFF.

V usage is TRBV6-4 and J usage is TRBJ1-5, with a tentative D call TRBD1 (6 bases). Germline CDR1 reads MRHNA; CDR2 reads SNTAGT. The CDR3 extends over 13 amino acids. Trimming removed 9 bases from V and 3 bases from J, with 12 bases in between. The chain's CDR3 is CARGARVNQPQHF. CDR3 sequence (DNA): TGTGCCAGGGGGGCCAGGGTCAATCAGCCCCAGCATTTT.

This chain connects TRBV7-6 to TRBJ1-1; D unclear. The CDR3 spans 13 residues. Germline V gene lookup returns CDR1 SGHVS and CDR2 FNYEAQ. Trimming left V 1 base short and J 3 bases short, with 6 bases between. The CDR3 here is CASSLGPDTEAFF. The CDR3 coding sequence is TGTGCCAGCAGCTTAGGCCCGGACACTGAAGCTTTCTTT.

The rearrangement uses TRBV11-2 and TRBJ1-1; no clear D. V was shortened by 5 bases and J by 2 bases, with 12 bases between the two germline ends. This CDR3 spans 14 amino acids. Germline CDR1 reads SGHAT; CDR2 reads FQNNGV. CDR3 amino acids: CASSPGRGNTEAFF. The CDR3 DNA reads TGTGCCAGCAGCCCGGGCCGGGGAAACACTGAAGCTTTCTTT.

The V gene is TRBV19, the J gene TRBJ1-5; D is possibly TRBD1 (5 bases). The CDR3 consists of 15 residues. Trimming stripped 7 bases from V and 0 bases from J, with 13 bases between. CDR1 and CDR2 from the germline V gene are LNHDA and SQIVND (reference sequence). The CDR3 protein is CASKSARDSNQPQHF. The CDR3 nucleotides are TGTGCCAGTAAGTCGGCCAGGGATAGCAATCAGCCCCAGCATTTT.

This chain joins TRBV11-2 and TRBJ2-7, with 9 nucleotides matching TRBD2. Trimming cost V 4 bases and J 7 bases; bases outside gene matches: 14. Germline V lookup: CDR1 SGHAT, CDR2 FQNNGV. The CDR3 sequence is 16 residues long. The CDR3 bases are TGTGCCAGCAGCTACGGACTAAGCGGGAGGCCGGGGGAGCAGTACTTC. Its translation: CASSYGLSGRPGEQYF.

This chain joins TRBV4-3 and TRBJ1-5, with D tentatively TRBD1 (5 bases). This CDR3 comprises 14 residues. CDR1 is LGHNA and CDR2 is YSLEER in the germline V gene. V dropped 1 base and J dropped 2 bases, with 6 bases sitting between them. The CDR3 sequence is CASSQARGNQPQHF. The CDR3 DNA reads TGCGCCAGCAGCCAAGCCAGGGGCAATCAGCCCCAGCATTTT.

The chain joins TRBV7-2 to TRBJ2-4, with TRBD1 matching 10 bases. CDR1 SGHTA and CDR2 FQGNSA come from the germline V gene. There are 16 residues in the CDR3. Trimming at V came to 1 base and at J to 4 bases, leaving 4 bases not matched to a gene. CDR3 DNA sequence: TGTGCCAGCAGCTTAGGGGACAGGGGACGAAAAAACATTCAGTACTTC. Protein product: CASSLGDRGRKNIQYF.

A word on this clone: A read error may account for a junction end that differs from germline. The chain uses TRBV7-7 and TRBJ2-5, with TRBD1 matching over 12 bases. CDR1 SSHAT and CDR2 FNYEAQ come from the germline V gene (reference sequence). The CDR3 totals 19 residues. CDR3 sequence (DNA): TGTGCTAGCAGTCCTTTAATCCGGGACAGGGGGCCGGGTGGGGAGACCCAGTACTTC. This gives the protein CASSPLIRDRGPGGETQYF.

The rearrangement uses TRBV29-1 and TRBJ2-1; 9 positions match TRBD2. The CDR3 is 16 residues long. J was trimmed by 6 bases and V by 8 bases; bases with no gene match: 17. Germline V gene data show CDR1 as SQVTM and CDR2 as ANQGSEA. CDR3 nucleotides: TGCAGCCTGACCCCCTGGCGGGAGGGGATCCGCAATGAGCAGTTCTTC. Its protein is CSLTPWREGIRNEQFF.

This clone was detected once. V gene TRBV25-1 combines with J gene TRBJ2-7; 8 bases map to TRBD2. The CDR3 is made up of 17 amino acids. The germline V gene encodes CDR1 MGHDK and CDR2 SYGVNS. Trimming cost V 0 bases and J 2 bases; bases outside gene matches: 9. The CDR3 DNA reads TGTGCCAGCAGTGAATATCCCATAGCGGGAAGGACCTACGAGCAGTACTTC. This sequence encodes CASSEYPIAGRTYEQYF.

This clone turned up a few times. The V and J genes are TRBV7-9 and TRBJ2-1, with D maybe TRBD2 (7 bases). CDR3 length: 17 amino acids. The V gene lost 5 bases and the J gene lost 0 bases, with 17 bases spanning the gap. Germline V CDR1 and CDR2: SEHNR, FQNEAQ (reference sequence). CDR3 coding DNA: TGTGCCAGCAGCCAACCCAGCGGGACAAGCTCCTACAATGAGCAGTTCTTC. Translating gives CASSQPSGTSSYNEQFF. The whole variable domain, remainder taken from reference TRBV7-9 and TRBJ2-1, is DTGVSQNPRHKITKRGQNVTFRCDPISEHNRLYWYRQTLGQGPEFLTYFQNEAQLEKSRLLSDRFSAERPKGSFSTLEIQRTEQGDSAMYLCASSQPSGTSSYNEQFFGPGTRLTVL.

This clone was found a few times. The chain is built from TRBV18 and TRBJ2-1, with 10 bases matching TRBD1. This CDR3 region has 15 residues. Germline CDR1 and CDR2: KGHSH and LQKENI. After removal of 3 bases from V and 8 bases from J, the junction contained 7 bases not matched to a gene. The CDR3 DNA sequence: TGTGCCAGCTCACCGGGACAGGGGCCTAGGGATGAGCAGTTCTTC. Amino acid sequence: CASSPGQGPRDEQFF.

This clone appeared a single time. V and J are TRBV29-1 and TRBJ2-7; a possible D gene is TRBD1 (6 bases). This CDR3 is 13 amino acids long. Germline lookup yields CDR1 SQVTM and CDR2 ANQGSEA. Deletions cut 5 bases from V and 2 bases from J, with 13 bases between. CDR3 residues: CSVYQDSPYEQYF. In DNA, the CDR3 is TGCAGCGTTTATCAGGACAGCCCCTACGAGCAGTACTTC.

V gene TRBV2 combines with J gene TRBJ2-5; 12 bases are shared with TRBD2. The CDR3 runs to 16 residues. Trimming cost V 7 bases and J 4 bases; bases outside gene matches: 10. Germline CDR1 SNHLY, CDR2 FYNNEI. CDR3 amino acids: CASIKPSGRGGETQYF. For the CDR3, the DNA is TGTGCCAGCATCAAACCTAGCGGGAGGGGGGGAGAGACCCAGTACTTC.

V is TRBV6-5 and J is TRBJ1-2; 8 nucleotides agree with TRBD1. Unmatched junction bases numbered 8, after V lost 4 bases and J lost 4 bases. This CDR3 is built from 15 residues. Germline-derived CDR1 and CDR2 are MNHEY and SVGAGI. In nucleotides, the CDR3 is TGTGCCAGCAGTTCTTCAGGGGGCGCAGGCTATGGCTACACCTTC. The encoded protein is CASSSSGGAGYGYTF.

This rearrangement joins TRBV6-4 to TRBJ2-1, with 7 bases aligning to TRBD2. The germline V gene has CDR1 MRHNA and CDR2 SNTAGT. Trimming removed 10 bases from V and 8 bases from J; junction bases left unmatched: 11. This CDR3 spans 13 amino acids. In DNA form, the CDR3 reads TGTGCCACCGGGGGAGGGGATGCGGATGAGCAGTTCTTC. It yields the protein CATGGGDADEQFF.

The V gene is TRBV5-1, the J gene TRBJ2-5, with 7 bases aligning to TRBD1. The germline V gene has CDR1 SGHRS and CDR2 YFSETQ. V was clipped by 2 bases and J by 0 bases; unmatched bases: 7. The CDR3 extends over 16 amino acids. The CDR3 nucleotides are TGCGCCAGCAGCTTCCTCCAGGGGGAAAACCAAGAGACCCAGTACTTC. Protein sequence: CASSFLQGENQETQYF. The variable domain in full, with the rest retrieved from reference TRBV5-1 and TRBJ2-5, is KAGVTQTPRYLIKTRGQQVTLSCSPISGHRSVSWYQQTPGQGLQFLFEYFSETQRNKGNFPGRFSGRQFSNSRSEMNVSTLELGDSALYLCASSFLQGENQETQYFGPGTRLLVL.

V is TRBV25-1 and J is TRBJ2-7; tentative D call: TRBD1 (6 bases). Germline-derived CDR1 and CDR2 are MGHDK and SYGVNS. Trimming removed 8 bases at V and 2 bases at J, with 19 bases between. This CDR3 comprises 15 residues. In DNA form, the CDR3 reads TGTGCCAGCCACCATCTCAAGACAGGAACCTACGAGCAGTACTTC. Its translation: CASHHLKTGTYEQYF.

The CDR3 bases are TGTGCCAGCAGCTTCGGGGACAGGGGCCCCTACGAGCAGTACTTC. Translating it yields CASSFGDRGPYEQYF. V usage is TRBV7-9 and J usage is TRBJ2-7; TRBD1 matches at 10 bases. After removal of 3 bases from V and 2 bases from J, the junction contained 4 bases not matched to a gene. The CDR3 extends over 15 amino acids. The V gene's germline CDR1 is SEHNR and CDR2 FQNEAQ (reference sequence). Full variable domain (remainder filled in from reference TRBV7-9 and TRBJ2-7): DTGVSQNPRHKITKRGQNVTFRCDPISEHNRLYWYRQTLGQGPEFLTYFQNEAQLEKSRLLSDRFSAERPKGSFSTLEIQRTEQGDSAMYLCASSFGDRGPYEQYFGPGTRLTVT.

The CDR3 DNA reads as TGTGCCAGCAGTTTACGGCCCCTGCCCCTAACAGGGGGGAGCTCCTACGAGCAGTACTTC. This sequence encodes CASSLRPLPLTGGSSYEQYF. The chain couples TRBV28 to TRBJ2-7, with 8 bases fitting TRBD1. Germline loops: CDR1 MDHEN, CDR2 SYDVKM. J was trimmed by 0 bases and V by 2 bases; bases with no gene match: 18. This CDR3 is 20 amino acids long.